These 18 T cell receptor beta chains came from one sample sequenced in a study of blood T cell repertoires in COVID-19. Profiling relied on immunoSEQ multiplex PCR, and the TCRdb table lists in-frame clones only, not all of them. The table lists 150,000 to 200,000 clones, 75% to 95% of them singletons, with 0.5% to 0.55% in the top ten. The sequenced sample was peripheral blood. Receptor source: a man in his fifties or sixties with acute or convalescent COVID-19.

In this sample, this clone turned up once. The chain is built from TRBV27 and TRBJ2-1; D might be TRBD2 (5 bases). Germline CDR1 and CDR2: MNHEY and SMNVEV (reference sequence). Trimming stripped 5 bases from V and 2 bases from J, with 13 bases between. This CDR3 contains 15 residues. For the CDR3, the DNA is TGTGCCAGCAGTCCACGGGGAGTTACCTACAATGAGCAGTTCTTC. Its protein product is CASSPRGVTYNEQFF.

The chain joins TRBV18 to TRBJ1-1; possible D gene TRBD1, 5 bases. This CDR3 spans 15 amino acids. Trimming took off 2 bases at V and 6 bases at J, with 16 bases between the two ends. Germline CDR1 and CDR2: KGHSH and LQKENI. The DNA of the CDR3 is TGTGCCAGCTCACCAAATACGGGGGATCTCGCTGAAGCTTTCTTT. Its protein is CASSPNTGDLAEAFF.

This chain joins TRBV5-1 and TRBJ2-1, with TRBD2 matching over 10 bases. The V and J ends lost 4 bases and 5 bases, in that order; junction bases with no gene match: 9. The CDR3 runs 16 residues. CDR1 is SGHRS, CDR2 YFSETQ, per germline. As DNA, the CDR3 is TGCGCCAGCAGCCTCACCTGGACTAGCGGAAACAATGAGCAGTTCTTC. Protein product: CASSLTWTSGNNEQFF. Based on the CDR3 plus reference TRBV5-1 and TRBJ2-1, the full variable domain is KAGVTQTPRYLIKTRGQQVTLSCSPISGHRSVSWYQQTPGQGLQFLFEYFSETQRNKGNFPGRFSGRQFSNSRSEMNVSTLELGDSALYLCASSLTWTSGNNEQFFGPGTRLTVL.

This rearrangement joins TRBV9 to TRBJ2-7, with D perhaps TRBD2 (11 bases). CDR3 length: 20 amino acids. The germline gives CDR1 SGDLS, CDR2 YYNGEE. V was shortened by 0 bases and J by 2 bases, with 27 bases between the two germline ends. CDR3 in amino acids: CASSVEGQGLSGRAAYEQYF. The CDR3 DNA reads as TGTGCCAGCAGCGTAGAGGGACAGGGGCTTAGCGGGAGGGCCGCCTACGAGCAGTACTTC.

The table lists this clone with a count of one. The chain carries TRBV27 and TRBJ1-3; no clear D. V lost 2 bases and J 0 bases, leaving 11 bases between the germline ends. From germline, CDR1 is MNHEY and CDR2 SMNVEV (reference sequence). CDR3 length equals 16 residues. The CDR3 spells CASSLNPLSSGNTIYF. Here the CDR3 DNA reads TGTGCCAGCAGTTTAAACCCACTGAGCTCTGGAAACACCATATATTTT.

This clone showed up just once. V is TRBV5-5 and J is TRBJ1-1; 7 bases map to TRBD1. Trimming removed 0 bases from V and 6 bases from J; junction bases left unmatched: 11. The CDR3 covers 16 residues. CDR1 is SGHKS, CDR2 YYEKEE, per germline (reference sequence). This CDR3 is CASSLVGSRGSAEAFF. DNA for the CDR3: TGTGCCAGCAGCTTGGTGGGAAGCAGGGGGAGTGCTGAAGCTTTCTTT. Supplemented by reference TRBV5-5 and TRBJ1-1, the full variable domain reads DAGVTQSPTHLIKTRGQQVTLRCSPISGHKSVSWYQQVLGQGPQFIFQYYEKEERGRGNFPDRFSARQFPNYSSELNVNALLLGDSALYLCASSLVGSRGSAEAFFGQGTRLTVV.

The rearrangement joins TRBV5-1 to TRBJ1-1; D might be TRBD1 (6 bases). Deletions cut 0 bases from V and 1 base from J, with 16 bases between. Germline CDR1 SGHRS, CDR2 YFSETQ. CDR3 size: 17 residues. CDR3 loop: CASSLVQGEGGNTEAFF. In DNA, the CDR3 is TGCGCCAGCAGCTTGGTACAGGGAGAAGGAGGGAACACTGAAGCTTTCTTT.

The genes are TRBV20-1 and TRBJ1-1, with D unresolved. CDR1 is DFQATT and CDR2 is SNEGSKA in the germline V gene (reference sequence). The V end lost 5 bases, the J end lost 7 bases, and 8 bases lay between the germline ends. The CDR3 has 10 amino acids. The CDR3 loop is CSAFRGEAFF. Here the CDR3 DNA reads TGCAGTGCTTTCCGCGGTGAAGCTTTCTTT.

This rearrangement joins TRBV2 to TRBJ1-2, with 7 nucleotides matching TRBD1. CDR1 is SNHLY and CDR2 is FYNNEI in the germline V gene. This CDR3 spans 16 amino acids. The ends lost 7 bases at V and 4 bases at J; junction bases unmatched: 15. The CDR3: CASIRQGRGSGYGYTF. The CDR3 region has the DNA TGTGCCAGCATCCGACAGGGAAGAGGGAGTGGCTATGGCTACACCTTC.

This clone has only one observation. This sequence joins TRBV24-1 and TRBJ2-3; D might be TRBD1 (6 bases). Germline CDR1 is KGHDR and CDR2 is SFDVKD. The CDR3 length is 15 residues. V was cut by 4 bases and J by 2 bases, with 12 bases left in between. CDR3 amino acids: CATSDPQGLTDTQYF. In nucleotides, the CDR3 is TGTGCCACCAGTGACCCACAGGGCCTCACAGATACGCAGTATTTT.

This chain links TRBV18 with TRBJ1-2, with TRBD1 matching 8 bases. This CDR3 has 17 residues. The V segment lost 1 base and the J segment 4 bases; nucleotides outside the gene matches: 11. Germline lookup yields CDR1 KGHSH and CDR2 LQKENI. CDR3 in amino acids: CASSPLAVGQGRYGYTF. The CDR3 nucleotides are TGTGCCAGCTCACCACTAGCTGTAGGACAGGGACGCTATGGCTACACCTTC. Combining the CDR3 with reference TRBV18 and TRBJ1-2 gives the whole variable domain NAGVMQNPRHLVRRRGQEARLRCSPMKGHSHVYWYRQLPEEGLKFMVYLQKENIIDESGMPKERFSAEFPKEGPSILRIQQVVRGDSAAYFCASSPLAVGQGRYGYTFGSGTRLTVV.

The gene calls are TRBV15 and TRBJ1-4; D gene ambiguous. With 0 bases removed from V and 8 bases from J, the gap between germline ends came to 13 bases. The germline CDR1 and CDR2 sequences are LNHNV and YYDKDF (reference sequence). This CDR3 comprises 15 residues. CDR3 sequence: CATSREGSGDEKLFF. CDR3 in DNA: TGTGCCACCAGCAGAGAAGGTTCAGGTGACGAAAAACTGTTTTTT.

The V call is TRBV2, the J call TRBJ2-5; tentatively, D is TRBD1 (5 bases). CDR3 size: 14 residues. Trimming removed 4 bases from V and 5 bases from J, with 14 bases in between. Germline assignment: CDR1 SNHLY and CDR2 FYNNEI. CDR3 protein: CASSVQVVGETQYF. Written as DNA, the CDR3 is TGTGCCAGCAGTGTACAGGTTGTTGGGGAGACCCAGTACTTC.

The V and J genes are TRBV5-1 and TRBJ2-2, with D unclear. V was cut by 4 bases and J by 4 bases, with 14 bases left in between. Germline loops: CDR1 SGHRS, CDR2 YFSETQ. This CDR3 contains 15 residues. The CDR3: CASSGDRPGTGELFF. DNA of the CDR3: TGCGCCAGCAGCGGAGACCGGCCGGGCACCGGGGAGCTGTTTTTT. The full variable domain, in which reference TRBV5-1 and TRBJ2-2 provide the parts outside the CDR3, is KAGVTQTPRYLIKTRGQQVTLSCSPISGHRSVSWYQQTPGQGLQFLFEYFSETQRNKGNFPGRFSGRQFSNSRSEMNVSTLELGDSALYLCASSGDRPGTGELFFGEGSRLTVL.

V usage is TRBV19 and J usage is TRBJ2-4, with TRBD2 matching over 9 bases. The CDR3 has 14 residues. After removal of 6 bases from V and 5 bases from J, the junction contained 5 bases not matched to a gene. Germline CDR1 and CDR2: LNHDA and SQIVND (reference sequence). The CDR3 DNA is TGTGCCAGTAGGGCTAGCGGGAACCAAAACATTCAGTACTTC. This sequence encodes CASRASGNQNIQYF.

The V call is TRBV28, the J call TRBJ2-7; 7 nucleotides align to TRBD1. Germline V gives CDR1 MDHEN, CDR2 SYDVKM. The ends lost 10 bases at V and 3 bases at J; junction bases unmatched: 9. The CDR3 runs 13 residues. CDR3: CATRDSPIYEQYF. The CDR3 nucleotides are TGTGCCACCAGGGACAGCCCCATCTACGAGCAGTACTTC. Full variable domain (remainder filled in from reference TRBV28 and TRBJ2-7): DVKVTQSSRYLVKRTGEKVFLECVQDMDHENMFWYRQDPGLGLRLIYFSYDVKMKEKGDIPEGYSVSREKKERFSLILESASTNQTSMYLCATRDSPIYEQYFGPGTRLTVT.

V gene TRBV6-5 combines with J gene TRBJ2-5, with D perhaps TRBD1 (6 bases). The germline V gene encodes CDR1 MNHEY and CDR2 SVGAGI. The CDR3 length is 13 residues. Trimming pared 2 bases from V and 8 bases from J, leaving 12 bases between. The CDR3 DNA reads TGTGCCAGCAGTTACACAAGGGGGTTAACCCAGTACTTC. It translates to CASSYTRGLTQYF.

This chain joins TRBV30 and TRBJ1-1, with D possibly being TRBD1 (6 bases). Trimming left V 3 bases short and J 1 base short, with 12 bases between. Per the germline V gene, CDR1 is GTSNPN and CDR2 is SVGIG (reference sequence). The CDR3 runs to 14 residues. CDR3 loop: CAWRVLGQNTEAFF. DNA of the CDR3: TGTGCCTGGAGGGTATTGGGACAGAACACTGAAGCTTTCTTT.